This T cell receptor beta chain was obtained from a study of blood T cells in healthy people across ages (dated by TCRdb to about 2015). In the study overall: In model experiments, roughly one uniquely barcoded TCR beta cDNA molecule per two T cells was captured by template switching. The study measured age-related changes in TCR beta repertoire diversity using deep sequencing normalized with unique cDNA molecular identifiers. Donors were grouped into four age groups: young (average approximately 15 years), middle-aged (39), aged (62) and long-lived (around 80). For two donors (one aged 18 to 30 and one aged 80 or older), the study analyzed two additional independent replicas of 1 million unique cDNA reads from the same blood draw.

Donors were 35 to 40 systemically healthy Caucasian individuals from Russia aged roughly 6 to 95 years. Each donor gave approximately 9.4 milliliters of peripheral blood, drawn into EDTA-treated Vacutainer tubes. Ficoll-Paque density-gradient centrifugation was used to isolate PBMCs, with at least 7 million per sample. Total RNA was extracted from PBMCs with Trizol reagent, with at least 5 micrograms obtained per sample. Naive CD45RAhigh/CD27high T cell percentages were measured by flow cytometry on a PBMC aliquot from every donor. The CDR3 contains 17 residues, cysteine and phenylalanine counted. The only DNA kept is the CDR3, 51 bases in frame from the first base. Here V drops 4 bases and J drops 1 base, and the junction holds 8 bases not matched to any gene. CDR1 and CDR2 are read off the germline V gene as MNHNS and SASEGT. The method behind the library was 5' RACE. Instrument used: Illumina HiSeq 2500. A second PCR of roughly 7 to 11 cycles was performed with a sample-barcoded 5' primer and a J-beta primer mix. Each TCR beta cDNA molecule received a unique molecular identifier from a template-switch 5' adaptor carrying 12 random nucleotides. Each sample yielded at least 3 million CDR3-containing paired-end reads. The Mint cDNA synthesis kit, primed by a TRBC-specific oligonucleotide, was used to synthesize first-strand cDNA from all RNA. Following uracil-DNA glycosylase treatment, all cDNA underwent a first 18-cycle PCR with the universal primers M1SS and BC2_uni_R. The original pipeline was this. Normalization of each sample was performed by random selection of 1 million high-quality reads, each carrying a distinct molecular identifier. Reads sharing molecular identifiers were discarded rather than binned into consensus sequences. MiTCR, with a Q25 quality threshold and the strictest error-elimination algorithm, was used for CDR3 identification, clonotype clustering and error correction. Lower-bound total TCR beta diversity was estimated with a nonparametric unseen species model using Euler transformation. In-frame beta chains were kept once TCRdb had trimmed the public reads at Q25 with fastp and called clones with MiXCR. Records with the same CDR3 protein are collapsed into one entry carrying the most frequent genes and DNA. V and J calls and clone size were set by TCRdb, not the authors. Recorded for this sample are some 800,000 distinct CDR3 sequences; around 25% of them occurred a single time. Jointly, the top ten make up more than 3% of the sample.

Points on this clonotype: The antigen it recognizes is unknown. No much larger clone is present one base from it, and per-base qualities are unavailable.

Broad study findings and their caveats: Estimates of total diversity based on one million sequenced T cells were considered lower bounds and underestimates. Because donor CMV infection status was unknown, age-related changes in expanded clonotypes were potentially confounded. The long-lived group showed more naive CD4+ T cells, fewer expanded clones and increased TCR diversity than the aged group, suggesting age selection. Since profiling was done on bulk unsorted PBMCs, naive and antigen-experienced compartments could not be conclusively compared. Observed TCR beta diversity per million T cells fell roughly linearly with age, and a significant reduction was already apparent by age approximately 41. There was a strong correlation between observed TCR beta diversity and the percentage of naive T cells measured by flow cytometry.

The same data also went into a second study, on T cells of mothers and their children. The second study's authors report: Nine systemically healthy Caucasian individuals served as donors, namely three mothers together with their six children. cDNA synthesis used all of the extracted RNA, with 1.5 ug of RNA in each 15 ul reaction. In the second PCR, the M1S primer introduced both the sample barcodes and 2-4 random nucleotides. Over 9.5 million TCR beta CDR3 reads were obtained for each mother, and 2.7 million or so reads were obtained for each child. TCR recombination output is similarly shaped by thymic selection in related and unrelated pairs, with a minor effect exerted by inherited differences. Normalized repertoire overlap was always slightly but never significantly higher in related than unrelated mother-child pairs. Persistent microchimeric T cell clones were not detected, at a sensitivity of roughly 100 clones per million clonotypes. To look for features that set related mother-child pairs apart from unrelated individuals, the researchers ran deep NGS to compare the TCR beta repertoires of mothers and children. Mothers averaged around 43 +/- 4 years of age and children averaged roughly 12 +/- 4 years. After adapter ligation with NEBNext reagents, the libraries were sequenced on Illumina HiSeq 2000 with 100+100 nt paired-end reads. To prevent cross-contamination, the mother and child libraries were prepared a month apart and were sequenced in separate runs. For each donor, somewhere between roughly 450,000 and 2,000,000 distinct TCR beta clonotypes were identified. Naive TCR beta clonotypes were estimated from low-frequency clonotypes matched to each donor's FACS-determined naive share, without sorting.

The V gene is TRBV6-1 and the J gene is TRBJ2-3; a stretch of 10 junction bases matches TRBD2. The TCR comes from a boy younger than 18 in good health. Sequenced input: blood. CDR3 reads: CASSASGRAWGTDTQYF. The sequenced DNA: TGTGCCAGCAGTGCGAGCGGGAGGGCCTGGGGCACAGATACGCAGTATTTT.